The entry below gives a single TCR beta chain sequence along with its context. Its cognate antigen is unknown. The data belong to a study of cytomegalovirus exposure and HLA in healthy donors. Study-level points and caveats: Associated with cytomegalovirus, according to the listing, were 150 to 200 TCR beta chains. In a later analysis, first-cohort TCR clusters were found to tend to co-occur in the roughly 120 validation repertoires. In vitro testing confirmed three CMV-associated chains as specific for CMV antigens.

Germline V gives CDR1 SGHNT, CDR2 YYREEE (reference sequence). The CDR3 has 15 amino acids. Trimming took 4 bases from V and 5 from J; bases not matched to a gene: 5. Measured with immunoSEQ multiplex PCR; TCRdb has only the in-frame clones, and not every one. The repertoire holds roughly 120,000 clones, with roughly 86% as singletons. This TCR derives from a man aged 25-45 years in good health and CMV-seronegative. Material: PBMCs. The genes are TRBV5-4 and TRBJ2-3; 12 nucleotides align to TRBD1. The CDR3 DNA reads TGTGCCAGCAGCGTGGGACAGGGGGCGGGAGATACGCAGTATTTT. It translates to CASSVGQGAGDTQYF.